This TCR beta chain was recorded in a study of control samples from healthy donors and cancer patients. Sequencing used immunoSEQ multiplex PCR; TCRdb keeps in-frame clones, though not all of them. The data show about 43,000 clones, roughly 94% seen once. The germline gives CDR1 MGHDK, CDR2 SYGVNS. Trimming removed 3 bases at V and 7 bases at J, with 18 bases between. The CDR3 consists of 16 residues. The receptor's source is a man in his 60s in good health. The sample comprised blood. The V and J genes are TRBV25-1 and TRBJ1-4; perhaps TRBD1 as D (5 bases). The CDR3 coding sequence is TGTGCCAGCAGTGACTACCGACAGCCTCGGGTTGAAAAACTGTTTTTT. It specifies CASSDYRQPRVEKLFF.